These T cell receptor beta chains were read from a single sample in a study of Graves' ophthalmopathy and Graves' hyperthyroidism. MiXCR, applied by TCRdb to the multiplex PCR reads, yields one record per CDR3 protein. The data show under 350,000 distinct CDR3 sequences, 15% to 20% seen once. Sequenced sample: peripheral blood. These receptors were collected from an adult man with Graves' ophthalmopathy. The CDR3 runs from the conserved cysteine through the conserved F or W. D genes are given only for firm matches. Not all rows give a size; the values are once, few, many and, for expanded clones, a class.

v_gene: TRBV2; j_gene: TRBJ2-2; abundance: many; d_gene: .; CDR3nt: TGTGCCAGCAGCTGGACGGGGAACGCCGGGGAGCTGTTTTTT; CDR3aa: CASSWTGNAGELFF
v_gene: TRBV6-5; j_gene: TRBJ2-7; abundance: many; d_gene: TRBD2; CDR3nt: TGTGCCAGCAGGAGGGATAGCGGGAGCGACGAGCAGTACTTC; CDR3aa: CASRRDSGSDEQYF
v_gene: TRBV20-1; j_gene: TRBJ2-7; abundance: many; d_gene: TRBD2; CDR3nt: TGCAGTGCTAGAGTATCTGACAAACGGACTAGCGGGACCTACGAGCAGTACTTC; CDR3aa: CSARVSDKRTSGTYEQYF
v_gene: TRBV7-8; j_gene: TRBJ2-5; abundance: many; d_gene: .; CDR3nt: TGTGCCAGCACCAACGGATTAGCGGTACTAGAGACCCAGTACTTC; CDR3aa: CASTNGLAVLETQYF
v_gene: TRBV5-1; j_gene: TRBJ1-5; abundance: few; d_gene: TRBD1; CDR3nt: TGCGCCAGCAGCTTGGGAGACAGGGGGCCCGGTCAGCCCCAGCATTTT; CDR3aa: CASSLGDRGPGQPQHF
v_gene: TRBV28; j_gene: TRBJ2-5; abundance: many; d_gene: .; CDR3nt: TGTGCCAGCAGTTCCACCGGGGGTACCCGGGGGACCCAGTACTTC; CDR3aa: CASSSTGGTRGTQYF
v_gene: TRBV6-1; j_gene: TRBJ1-2; abundance: .; d_gene: TRBD1; CDR3nt: TGTGCCAGCAGCCTAGACCGACAGGGCTCGGACTATGGCTACACCTTC; CDR3aa: CASSLDRQGSDYGYTF
v_gene: TRBV5-1; j_gene: TRBJ2-5; abundance: many; d_gene: TRBD2; CDR3nt: TGCGCCAGCAGCACGACGACTAGCGGGGGTGGAGAGACCCAGTACTTC; CDR3aa: CASSTTTSGGGETQYF
v_gene: TRBV6-2/TRBV6-3; j_gene: TRBJ2-7; abundance: .; d_gene: .; CDR3nt: TGTGCCAGCAGTTACACCCTCCCCTCGGGTTCCGACTCCTACGAGCAGTACTTC; CDR3aa: CASSYTLPSGSDSYEQYF
v_gene: TRBV6-1; j_gene: TRBJ1-6; abundance: .; d_gene: .; CDR3nt: TGTGCCAGCACTAGGGCGAGAGTGGATTGGGATAATTCACCCCTCCACTTT; CDR3aa: CASTRARVDWDNSPLHF
v_gene: TRBV4-3; j_gene: TRBJ1-6; abundance: once; d_gene: .; CDR3nt: TGCGCCAGCAGCCAAGATACGGTTGCACCCCTCCACTTT; CDR3aa: CASSQDTVAPLHF
v_gene: TRBV11-2; j_gene: TRBJ2-7; abundance: many; d_gene: .; CDR3nt: TGTGCCAGCAGCTTAGCCTTCGAGCAGTACTTC; CDR3aa: CASSLAFEQYF
v_gene: TRBV5-1; j_gene: TRBJ2-7; abundance: many; d_gene: .; CDR3nt: TGCGCCAGCAGCACTGTGGGGCCGGGAGATTACGAGCAGTACTTC; CDR3aa: CASSTVGPGDYEQYF
v_gene: TRBV12-3/TRBV12-4; j_gene: TRBJ1-1; abundance: many; d_gene: .; CDR3nt: TGTGCCAGCACCCCGGGCCTCGGGTTAGCTTTCTTT; CDR3aa: CASTPGLGLAFF
v_gene: TRBV6-1; j_gene: TRBJ1-5; abundance: .; d_gene: TRBD1; CDR3nt: TGTGCCAGCAGTGAGATATCAGGGGGCCCTTATAGCAATCAGCCCCAGCATTTT; CDR3aa: CASSEISGGPYSNQPQHF
v_gene: TRBV14; j_gene: TRBJ2-2; abundance: many; d_gene: TRBD2; CDR3nt: TGTGCCAGCAGCCAACAGCGCGGGGGGCTGAACACCGGGGAGCTGTTTTTT; CDR3aa: CASSQQRGGLNTGELFF
v_gene: TRBV19; j_gene: TRBJ1-1; abundance: .; d_gene: TRBD1; CDR3nt: TGTGCCAGTACCCAGGGGGTGAACACTGAAGCTTTCTTT; CDR3aa: CASTQGVNTEAFF
v_gene: TRBV6-1; j_gene: TRBJ2-7; abundance: .; d_gene: .; CDR3nt: TGTGCCAGCAGGTTGGGGGTGGGACCTGCCTACGAGCAGTACTTC; CDR3aa: CASRLGVGPAYEQYF
v_gene: TRBV6-1; j_gene: TRBJ1-1; abundance: .; d_gene: TRBD1; CDR3nt: TGTGCCAGCAGTGAATTTGATGGGACAGTGACTTATGAAGCTTTCTTT; CDR3aa: CASSEFDGTVTYEAFF
v_gene: TRBV20-1; j_gene: TRBJ1-1; abundance: many; d_gene: .; CDR3nt: TGCAGTGCTGGATACATGAACACTGAAGCTTTCTTT; CDR3aa: CSAGYMNTEAFF
v_gene: TRBV5-1; j_gene: TRBJ1-5; abundance: many; d_gene: .; CDR3nt: TGCGCCAGCAGCCCATCCGGGGTGGGCAATCAGCCCCAGCATTTT; CDR3aa: CASSPSGVGNQPQHF
v_gene: TRBV5-1; j_gene: TRBJ2-7; abundance: many; d_gene: TRBD1; CDR3nt: TGCGCCAGCAGCCGGGACAGGGACGACGGGGAGCAGTACTTC; CDR3aa: CASSRDRDDGEQYF
v_gene: TRBV6-1; j_gene: TRBJ2-7; abundance: many; d_gene: .; CDR3nt: TGTGCCAGCAGTAGGAATACCTACGAGCAGTACTTC; CDR3aa: CASSRNTYEQYF
v_gene: TRBV6-1; j_gene: TRBJ1-1; abundance: .; d_gene: TRBD1; CDR3nt: TGTGCCAGCAGTGAAAAGGGACAGATGAACACTGAAGCTTTCTTT; CDR3aa: CASSEKGQMNTEAFF
v_gene: TRBV6-1; j_gene: TRBJ1-6; abundance: many; d_gene: .; CDR3nt: TGTGCCAGTAACCCGGGACACTCCTATAATTCACCCCTCCACTTT; CDR3aa: CASNPGHSYNSPLHF
v_gene: TRBV27; j_gene: TRBJ2-7; abundance: many; d_gene: .; CDR3nt: TGTGCCAGCAGTTTCGCCCGCCTCGGAGAGCAGTACTTC; CDR3aa: CASSFARLGEQYF
v_gene: TRBV18; j_gene: TRBJ2-7; abundance: .; d_gene: TRBD1; CDR3nt: TGTGCCAGCTCACGAGAAATGACAGGGGGAGTGCCCTACGAGCAGTACTTC; CDR3aa: CASSREMTGGVPYEQYF
v_gene: TRBV28; j_gene: TRBJ2-2; abundance: many; d_gene: TRBD1; CDR3nt: TGTGCCAGCAGCCTCGGGACAGGACGCACCGGGGAGCTGTTTTTT; CDR3aa: CASSLGTGRTGELFF
v_gene: TRBV28; j_gene: TRBJ2-7; abundance: few; d_gene: .; CDR3nt: TGTGCCAGCAGTTTCCTCGGGAGCTACGAGCAGTACTTC; CDR3aa: CASSFLGSYEQYF
v_gene: TRBV4-1; j_gene: TRBJ2-5; abundance: many; d_gene: TRBD2; CDR3nt: TGCGCCAGCAGCCAAGGGGCTAGCGGGAGGGCCGAGCAGACCCAGTACTTC; CDR3aa: CASSQGASGRAEQTQYF
v_gene: TRBV6-1; j_gene: TRBJ2-5; abundance: few; d_gene: TRBD1; CDR3nt: TGTGCCACCAGTGATTTGCAAGGCAGGGGGCTAGAGACCCAGTACTTC; CDR3aa: CATSDLQGRGLETQYF
v_gene: TRBV20-1; j_gene: TRBJ2-7; abundance: many; d_gene: TRBD1; CDR3nt: TGCAGTGGCCTGGGACAGGGCTCCTACGAGCAGTACTTC; CDR3aa: CSGLGQGSYEQYF
v_gene: TRBV2; j_gene: TRBJ1-2; abundance: .; d_gene: .; CDR3nt: TGTGCCAGCAGTGAAGAGACGGCGCAAAACACCTTC; CDR3aa: CASSEETAQNTF
v_gene: TRBV4-1; j_gene: TRBJ2-7; abundance: many; d_gene: TRBD2; CDR3nt: TGCGCCAGCAGCCAGCGGGGGGTTGCCTACGAGCAGTACTTC; CDR3aa: CASSQRGVAYEQYF
v_gene: TRBV7-2; j_gene: TRBJ2-7; abundance: medium-sized; d_gene: .; CDR3nt: TGTGCCAGCAGCGTCGGGGTATCCGAGCAGTACTTC; CDR3aa: CASSVGVSEQYF
v_gene: TRBV6-5; j_gene: TRBJ1-5; abundance: many; d_gene: TRBD1; CDR3nt: TGTGCCAGCAGTTGCCCACCGGACAGGGAATGTGGCAATCAGCCCCAGCATTTT; CDR3aa: CASSCPPDRECGNQPQHF
v_gene: TRBV7-6; j_gene: TRBJ2-7; abundance: many; d_gene: .; CDR3nt: TGTGCCAGCAGCTCATGGCAGGGTAGGGGCTACGAGCAGTACTTC; CDR3aa: CASSSWQGRGYEQYF
v_gene: TRBV10-2; j_gene: TRBJ2-7; abundance: many; d_gene: TRBD2; CDR3nt: TGCGCCAGCAGTGATTGGCGGGAGGGCCTATACGAGCAGTACTTC; CDR3aa: CASSDWREGLYEQYF
v_gene: TRBV12-3/TRBV12-4; j_gene: TRBJ1-5; abundance: many; d_gene: .; CDR3nt: TGTGCCAGCAGTATAACAGATTCTAGCAATCAGCCCCAGCATTTT; CDR3aa: CASSITDSSNQPQHF
v_gene: TRBV9; j_gene: TRBJ2-1; abundance: many; d_gene: TRBD2; CDR3nt: TGTGCCAGCACCAATACTGGGACTAGCGGGAGTTATGAGCAGTTCTTC; CDR3aa: CASTNTGTSGSYEQFF
v_gene: TRBV12-3/TRBV12-4; j_gene: TRBJ2-7; abundance: many; d_gene: .; CDR3nt: TGTGCCAGCAGCCAAATTGACGTTGGCTGGCAGTACTTC; CDR3aa: CASSQIDVGWQYF
v_gene: TRBV18; j_gene: TRBJ1-5; abundance: .; d_gene: TRBD1; CDR3nt: TGTGCCAGCTCACTAGGGACAGCTGAAAATCAGCCCCAGCATTTT; CDR3aa: CASSLGTAENQPQHF
v_gene: TRBV5-1; j_gene: TRBJ2-5; abundance: .; d_gene: .; CDR3nt: TGCGCCAGCCATGGACAGCAAGAGACCCAGTACTTC; CDR3aa: CASHGQQETQYF
v_gene: TRBV6-1; j_gene: TRBJ2-5; abundance: many; d_gene: .; CDR3nt: TGTGCCAGCAGTCGTGGCATGGGGGGAGAGACCCAGTACTTC; CDR3aa: CASSRGMGGETQYF
v_gene: TRBV5-1; j_gene: TRBJ2-2; abundance: many; d_gene: .; CDR3nt: TGCGCCAGGGGGACTAACAGGGGTTGTGCCACCGGGGAGCTGTTTTTT; CDR3aa: CARGTNRGCATGELFF
v_gene: TRBV3-1; j_gene: TRBJ2-5; abundance: many; d_gene: .; CDR3nt: TGTGCCAGCAGCCAACAAGTAGGGTCCATTCAAGAGACCCAGTACTTC; CDR3aa: CASSQQVGSIQETQYF
v_gene: TRBV19; j_gene: TRBJ1-2; abundance: many; d_gene: TRBD1; CDR3nt: TGTGCCAGTATCATGGGACAGGGGGTTTCGAGCTACACCTTC; CDR3aa: CASIMGQGVSSYTF
v_gene: TRBV27; j_gene: TRBJ1-1; abundance: many; d_gene: .; CDR3nt: TGTGCCAGCAGTCCGCTAAGGGGGGGGGTTTACACTGAAGCTTTCTTT; CDR3aa: CASSPLRGGVYTEAFF
v_gene: TRBV5-4; j_gene: TRBJ2-7; abundance: .; d_gene: TRBD1; CDR3nt: TGTGCCAGCAGCTTGGGGACAGGGGACGAGCAGTACTTC; CDR3aa: CASSLGTGDEQYF
v_gene: TRBV14; j_gene: TRBJ2-5; abundance: many; d_gene: .; CDR3nt: TGTGCCAGCAGCCAAGATGACCCGTACCAAGAGACCCAGTACTTC; CDR3aa: CASSQDDPYQETQYF
v_gene: TRBV20-1; j_gene: TRBJ2-7; abundance: many; d_gene: .; CDR3nt: TGCAGTGCTGACGACAGGAGGTACGAGCAGTACTTC; CDR3aa: CSADDRRYEQYF
v_gene: TRBV27; j_gene: TRBJ1-1; abundance: many; d_gene: .; CDR3nt: TGTGCCAGCAGTTACGGACCTGAAGCTTTCTTT; CDR3aa: CASSYGPEAFF
v_gene: TRBV6-5; j_gene: TRBJ1-1; abundance: many; d_gene: .; CDR3nt: TGTGCCAGCAGTTCGATCCGGGTCGGTCAGGGAAGAACTGAAGCTTTCTTT; CDR3aa: CASSSIRVGQGRTEAFF
v_gene: TRBV7-2; j_gene: TRBJ2-7; abundance: many; d_gene: .; CDR3nt: TGTGCCAGCAGCTTAGATCGTCCAAACTACGAGCAGTACTTC; CDR3aa: CASSLDRPNYEQYF
v_gene: TRBV2; j_gene: TRBJ1-6; abundance: many; d_gene: .; CDR3nt: TGTGCCAGCAGTGGGTGGAATTCACCCCTCCACTTT; CDR3aa: CASSGWNSPLHF